The sequence of this T cell receptor beta chain was determined in a study of T-cell reconstitution after alpha-beta-depleted transplantation in children. V was cut by 0 bases and J by 7 bases, with 19 bases left in between. Germline V gene sequence: CDR1 LGHNA, CDR2 YSLEER. The CDR3 runs 18 residues. The library targeted TCRbeta and was prepared with unique molecular identifiers. TCRdb reprocessed the PCR reads via MiXCR and lists one record per CDR3 protein. The table has 640,000 or so distinct CDR3 sequences, 16% seen once. The specimen comprised PBMCs from the stem cell graft donor, sampled from the stem cell graft. The TCR comes from a human donor who donated a stem cell graft to a child with acute myeloid leukemia. V and J are TRBV4-3 and TRBJ1-6; D is ambiguous. This CDR3 is CASSQELSSGQLNSPLHF. In DNA form, the CDR3 reads TGCGCCAGCAGCCAAGAACTTAGTTCGGGTCAATTAAATTCACCCCTCCACTTT.